These 12 T cell receptor beta chains share one sample of origin, sequenced in a study of T cell responses to AZD1222 COVID-19 vaccine. Method: immunoSEQ multiplex PCR; TCRdb's copy keeps in-frame clones and lacks some. The sample lists fewer than 120,000 clones, roughly 90% occurring once. The input for sequencing was peripheral blood, taken 28 days after the second AZD1222 dose. The receptors shown here come from an adult who received the AZD1222 COVID-19 vaccine.

The rearrangement joins TRBV15 to TRBJ1-5; D uncertain. The germline V gene encodes CDR1 LNHNV and CDR2 YYDKDF (reference sequence). CDR3 length: 15 residues. V was clipped by 0 bases and J by 0 bases, with 6 bases between them. For the CDR3, the DNA is TGTGCCACCAGCAGAGATACTTATAGCAATCAGCCCCAGCATTTT. Its translation is CATSRDTYSNQPQHF.

Here the CDR3 DNA reads TGTGCCAGTAGTATAGACCCCCAGGCGCGGGGCACAGATACGCAGTATTTT. Residues: CASSIDPQARGTDTQYF. The V and J genes are TRBV19 and TRBJ2-3; D may be TRBD2 (5 bases). Germline-derived CDR1 and CDR2 are LNHDA and SQIVND (reference sequence). Trimming took 0 bases from V and 1 from J, leaving 14 bases between them. The CDR3 has 17 residues.

V is TRBV2 and J is TRBJ1-2, with D hard to call. Per germline, CDR1 SNHLY and CDR2 FYNNEI. CDR3 length: 13 residues. Trimming removed 1 base at V and 8 bases at J, with 11 bases between. CDR3 sequence reads: CASSEGGFQGYTF. DNA for the CDR3: TGTGCCAGCAGTGAAGGAGGGTTCCAGGGCTACACCTTC.

This chain connects TRBV7-2 to TRBJ1-6; D unresolved. Germline loops: CDR1 SGHTA, CDR2 FQGNSA. The V gene lost 2 bases and the J gene lost 6 bases, with 14 bases spanning the gap. The CDR3 contains 16 residues. DNA for the CDR3: TGTGCCAGCAGCTTAAGTTCTACGCGGCCTAATTCACCCCTCCACTTT. Its protein product is CASSLSSTRPNSPLHF. Together with reference TRBV7-2 and TRBJ1-6, the CDR3 gives the full variable domain: GAGVSQSPSNKVTEKGKDVELRCDPISGHTALYWYRQSLGQGLEFLIYFQGNSAPDKSGLPSDRFSAERTGGSVSTLTIQRTQQEDSAVYLCASSLSSTRPNSPLHFGNGTRLTVT.

This clone was seen more than once but under ten times. This chain uses TRBV28 with TRBJ1-2; no definite D call. The CDR3 is made up of 13 amino acids. The ends were cut back, 6 bases at V and 2 bases at J, with 10 bases in the middle. Germline-derived CDR1 and CDR2 are MDHEN and SYDVKM. CDR3 DNA: TGTGCCAGCAGCGAACAAGCAAACTATGGCTACACCTTC. It is translated as CASSEQANYGYTF.

There are a few counts of this clone. This chain uses TRBV12-3 or TRBV12-4 with TRBJ1-2; 7 bases are a match to TRBD1. Trimming removed 8 bases from V and 4 bases from J; junction bases left unmatched: 4. The CDR3 consists of 12 residues. CDR3 DNA: TGTGCCAGCGGACAGGTTGTCTATGGCTACACCTTC. Protein product: CASGQVVYGYTF.

The rearrangement links TRBV5-1 to TRBJ1-4; D gene unclear. This CDR3 has 15 residues. The V and J ends lost 2 bases and 8 bases respectively, with 16 bases between them. Per the germline V gene, CDR1 is SGHRS and CDR2 is YFSETQ. CDR3 sequence reads: CASSFRRELDEKLFF. The CDR3 DNA is TGCGCCAGCAGCTTCCGACGGGAACTTGACGAAAAACTGTTTTTT.

V and J are TRBV7-8 and TRBJ2-3; D might be TRBD1 (6 bases). Trimming shortened V by 0 bases and J by 4 bases, and 11 bases separated the two germline ends. The CDR3 is 15 residues long. Germline-derived CDR1 and CDR2 are SGHVS and FQNEAQ. For the CDR3, the DNA is TGTGCCAGCAGCTTAGCTACAGGGCCCGCAGATACGCAGTATTTT. Its protein is CASSLATGPADTQYF.

This clone was seen only once. This chain connects TRBV5-4 to TRBJ1-5; no reliable D call. The V gene's germline CDR1 is SGHNT and CDR2 YYREEE (reference sequence). With 4 bases removed from V and 3 bases from J, the gap between germline ends came to 5 bases. This CDR3 contains 12 residues. CDR3 sequence reads: CASSLNNQPQHF. The CDR3 DNA follows: TGTGCCAGCAGCCTAAACAATCAGCCCCAGCATTTT. The variable domain in full, completed from reference TRBV5-4 and TRBJ1-5, reads ETGVTQSPTHLIKTRGQQVTLRCSSQSGHNTVSWYQQALGQGPQFIFQYYREEENGRGNFPPRFSGLQFPNYSSELNVNALELDDSALYLCASSLNNQPQHFGDGTRLSIL.

The chain couples TRBV19 to TRBJ2-2, with 12 positions matching TRBD2. CDR1 and CDR2 (germline): LNHDA, SQIVND (reference sequence). This CDR3 is built from 16 residues. V dropped 3 bases and J dropped 7; count of bases not matched to a gene: 6. The chain's CDR3 is CASSIRTSGEDGELFF. CDR3 in DNA: TGTGCCAGTAGTATCCGGACTAGCGGGGAGGACGGGGAGCTGTTTTTT. Based on the CDR3 plus reference TRBV19 and TRBJ2-2, the full variable domain is DGGITQSPKYLFRKEGQNVTLSCEQNLNHDAMYWYRQDPGQGLRLIYYSQIVNDFQKGDIAEGYSVSREKKESFPLTVTSAQKNPTAFYLCASSIRTSGEDGELFFGEGSRLTVL.

The V call is TRBV18, the J call TRBJ1-5; D gene uncertain. This CDR3 has 14 amino acids. Germline V CDR1 and CDR2: KGHSH, LQKENI. V was trimmed by 3 bases and J by 6 bases, leaving 12 bases between them. The CDR3 region is CASSPGGNAQPQHF. The CDR3 region has the DNA TGTGCCAGCTCACCGGGAGGGAATGCTCAGCCCCAGCATTTT.

The chain recombines TRBV5-6 with TRBJ2-7; TRBD1 agrees at 7 bases. Germline assignment: CDR1 SGHDT and CDR2 YYEEEE. J was trimmed by 9 bases and V by 4 bases; bases with no gene match: 16. The CDR3 is 15 amino acids. As DNA, the CDR3 is TGTGCCAGCAGCGGGGACAGCCCATCTATCTTAGGGCAGTACTTC. Amino acid sequence: CASSGDSPSILGQYF.